A selection of T cell receptor beta chains follows, all from one sample in a study of esophageal squamous cell carcinoma under preoperative chemotherapy. TCRdb ran MiXCR on the PCR reads and lists one entry per CDR3 protein. The sample lists under 14,000 distinct CDR3 sequences, 63% occurring once. The sample was taken from a patient given preoperative chemotherapy. The receptors here all came from a human donor with esophageal squamous cell carcinoma. The donor label of this sample is uncertain. Both conserved end residues are part of each CDR3. Fields, in order: V gene, CDR3 length, CDR3 protein.

v_gene: TRBV7-3; len: 13; CDR3aa: CASSTGAGNEQYF
v_gene: TRBV6-1; len: 15; CDR3aa: CASSEGGTAAYEQYF
v_gene: TRBV6-1; len: 16; CDR3aa: CASSEEGPGSSYEQYF
v_gene: TRBV6-1; len: 14; CDR3aa: CASRGGSAKNTQYF
v_gene: TRBV6-1; len: 14; CDR3aa: CASSKQGSRGEQYF
v_gene: TRBV7-2; len: 20; CDR3aa: CASSLEELPSGRLNTGELFF
v_gene: TRBV7-8; len: 16; CDR3aa: CASSLGRGGGTYEQYF
v_gene: TRBV6-1; len: 11; CDR3aa: CASTLSETQYF
v_gene: TRBV6-5; len: 14; CDR3aa: CASRAPGSGNTIYF
v_gene: TRBV10-3; len: 15; CDR3aa: CGGDVGGRDTDTQYF
v_gene: TRBV7-2; len: 16; CDR3aa: CASRLGGGGNTETQYF
v_gene: TRBV6-1; len: 16; CDR3aa: CVSSEFGGSDKNTQYF
v_gene: TRBV6-1; len: 13; CDR3aa: CARSVREKNTQYF
v_gene: TRBV7-2; len: 15; CDR3aa: CASSPRGKGADEQYF
v_gene: TRBV5-1; len: 14; CDR3aa: CGSSVAGATDMQYF
v_gene: TRBV10-1; len: 18; CDR3aa: CASSVRRPGTSGYFEQFF
v_gene: TRBV6-1; len: 15; CDR3aa: CASSEAAGGPDTQYF
v_gene: TRBV6-5; len: 14; CDR3aa: CASSYRRTGAPQYF
v_gene: TRBV6-1; len: 15; CDR3aa: CASRGGRGAKDTQYF
v_gene: TRBV6-1; len: 15; CDR3aa: CASSEETLRRDEQFF
v_gene: TRBV6-1; len: 15; CDR3aa: CASRDSHGGNNEQFF
v_gene: TRBV6-1; len: 11; CDR3aa: CASSEVSAPYF
v_gene: TRBV11-3; len: 14; CDR3aa: CASSLTSGLNEQFF
v_gene: TRBV10-2; len: 14; CDR3aa: CASSAGQRPYEQFF
v_gene: TRBV5-6; len: 16; CDR3aa: CASSFGTGKNTGELFF
v_gene: TRBV6-5; len: 16; CDR3aa: CASSYLGQGEYTEAFF
v_gene: TRBV6-1; len: 12; CDR3aa: CASKRGGETQYF
v_gene: TRBV7-6; len: 12; CDR3aa: CASNDFTDTQYF